These T cell receptor beta chains were read from a single sample in a study of blood T cell repertoires in COVID-19. The assay was immunoSEQ multiplex PCR, and TCRdb's table has in-frame clones only and misses some. The table records roughly 130,000 clones, 80% to 85% of them present only once. Specimen: peripheral blood. The receptor set was obtained from a woman in her thirties who had recovered from COVID-19. Both conserved end residues are part of each CDR3. The D gene is left open where the match is weak. Size is omitted from some rows. Given values are once, few, many or a class for expanded clones.

>NA|NA|TRBJ2-7|TRBV21-1
CASSKDLRGSEQYF
TGTGCCAGCAGCAAGGACCTCAGGGGTAGCGAGCAGTACTTC
>TRBD1|NA|TRBJ1-2|TRBV27
CASSRSTGAAGGYTF
TGTGCCAGCAGCCGATCGACAGGGGCCGCAGGTGGCTACACCTTC
>NA|few|TRBJ2-7|TRBV18
CASSPRGQGGIEQYF
TGTGCCAGCTCACCACGGGGGCAGGGAGGGATCGAGCAGTACTTC
>TRBD1|NA|TRBJ1-2|TRBV7-8
CASSPGQGRAHGYTF
TGTGCCAGCAGTCCCGGACAGGGGAGGGCCCATGGCTACACCTTC
>TRBD1|NA|TRBJ1-2|TRBV27
CASSFSPGTGTYGYTF
TGTGCCAGCAGTTTTTCCCCCGGGACAGGGACCTATGGCTACACCTTC
>NA|NA|TRBJ2-2|TRBV6-5
CASSPPRLNTGELFF
TGTGCCAGCAGTCCTCCCAGACTGAACACCGGGGAGCTGTTTTTT
>TRBD1|NA|TRBJ2-2|TRBV29-1
CSVGGTGGDTGELFF
TGCAGCGTTGGAGGGACAGGGGGTGACACCGGGGAGCTGTTTTTT
>NA|NA|TRBJ1-2|TRBV27
CASSLSARNYGYTF
TGTGCCAGCAGTTTATCGGCTCGAAACTATGGCTACACCTTC
>NA|NA|TRBJ2-1|TRBV9
CASSGPSEQFF
TGTGCCAGCAGCGGTCCCAGTGAGCAGTTCTTC
>TRBD1|NA|TRBJ1-1|TRBV6-5
CASSTGTANTEAFF
TGTGCCAGCAGTACCGGGACAGCGAACACTGAAGCTTTCTTT
>NA|NA|TRBJ1-4|TRBV2
CASSEGSATNEKLFF
TGTGCCAGCAGTGAAGGGTCAGCAACTAATGAAAAACTGTTTTTT
>TRBD2|NA|TRBJ2-5|TRBV3-1/TRBV3-2
CASSARLAGQETQYF
TGTGCCAGCAGCGCAAGACTAGCGGGCCAAGAGACCCAGTACTTC
>TRBD1|NA|TRBJ1-4|TRBV5-5
CASSLTGQGNEKLFF
TGTGCCAGCAGCTTGACGGGACAGGGGAATGAAAAACTGTTTTTT
>NA|NA|TRBJ1-5|TRBV5-6
CASSVYASAPQHF
TGTGCCAGCAGCGTGTACGCGAGTGCGCCCCAGCATTTT
>TRBD2|NA|TRBJ2-5|TRBV11-2
CASSSGLAGGQGAQYF
TGTGCCAGCAGCTCCGGACTAGCGGGGGGTCAGGGGGCCCAGTACTTC
>NA|NA|TRBJ1-1|TRBV12-2
CASRLEREFCEAFF
TGTGCAAGTCGCTTAGAACGCGAGTTCTGTGAAGCTTTCTTT
>NA|NA|TRBJ2-5|TRBV3-1/TRBV3-2
CASSQYRTAQETQYF
TGTGCCAGCAGCCAATACAGGACAGCCCAAGAGACCCAGTACTTC
>TRBD1|NA|TRBJ1-2|TRBV27
CASSQTDRNYGYTF
TGTGCCAGCAGCCAAACGGACAGGAACTATGGCTACACCTTC
>NA|few|TRBJ1-6|TRBV27
CASSLGLLNSPLHF
TGTGCCAGCAGTTTAGGACTCCTTAATTCACCCCTCCACTTT
>TRBD1|NA|TRBJ1-2|TRBV6-5
CASRGTANYGYTF
TGTGCCAGCAGGGGGACAGCGAACTATGGCTACACCTTC
>NA|NA|TRBJ2-3|TRBV5-6
CASTREQTTDTQYF
TGTGCCAGCACTCGGGAACAGACAACAGATACGCAGTATTTT
>TRBD1|NA|TRBJ1-1|TRBV15
CATSRAGTENTEAFF
TGTGCCACCAGCAGAGCGGGGACAGAGAACACTGAAGCTTTCTTT
>NA|NA|TRBJ2-7|TRBV10-2
CASSDDSGSPYEQYF
TGCGCCAGCAGTGACGATTCGGGGTCCCCCTACGAGCAGTACTTC
>TRBD1|NA|TRBJ1-5|TRBV19
CASTISGPDRYSNQPQHF
TGTGCCAGTACCATAAGCGGCCCGGACAGGTATAGCAATCAGCCCCAGCATTTT
>NA|few|TRBJ2-4|TRBV1
CTRQLKRFLAKNIQYF
TGCACCCGACAACTAAAGCGGTTCCTAGCCAAAAACATTCAGTACTTC
>TRBD2|NA|TRBJ2-3|TRBV5-1
CASKASGGTDTQYF
TGCGCCAGCAAAGCGAGCGGGGGCACAGATACGCAGTATTTT
>NA|NA|TRBJ1-1|TRBV29-1
CSVEGRGRDTEAFF
TGCAGCGTTGAAGGTCGGGGTCGGGACACTGAAGCTTTCTTT
>TRBD1|once|TRBJ2-7|TRBV4-1
CASSLRDRAYEQYF
TGCGCCAGCAGCCTCCGGGACAGGGCCTACGAGCAGTACTTC
>TRBD2|many|TRBJ2-7|TRBV25-1
CASTPGGGGNEQYF
TGTGCCAGCACCCCGGGGGGGGGAGGAAACGAGCAGTACTTC